This T cell receptor beta chain is from a study of blood T cell repertoires in COVID-19 (dated by TCRdb to about 2020). Describing the broader study: Samples from collaborators originated in the United States, Italy and Spain and spanned both the acute and convalescent phases of COVID-19. The material from the prospective study consisted of cDNA or gDNA derived from T cells, B-cell-depleted T cells, or PBMCs. The dataset comprised deeply sampled blood TCRbeta repertoires from subjects exposed to, actively infected with, or recovered from COVID-19. The repertoires were made available in a free public database intended to serve as a resource for research on the immune response to SARS-CoV-2. Samples were obtained from the ongoing ImmuneRACE study (first 160 participants) and from over 1,000 subjects provided by 6 global collaborators. Nearly every sample came with metadata listing a de-identified subject ID, COVID-19 status, age in years and sex. Where HLA class I and class II types were available, the types were taken from metadata supplied by the sample provider, not from assay-based typing. Findings and caveats that apply to the study as a whole: How much clinical and demographic metadata was included differed by source and by participant, and the metadata was provided uncurated.

The immunoSEQ Assay, a bias-controlled multiplex PCR, was used to amplify TCRbeta CDR3 regions from genomic DNA. The original pipeline was this. The number of nucleated cells in each sample was estimated from the amplification of reference gene primers within the assay. Sequence reads were collapsed and filtered to measure the absolute abundance of every unique TCRbeta CDR3 rearrangement. For each sample, productive Simpson clonality was calculated by taking the square root of Simpson's diversity index across productive rearrangements. The immuneACCESS repertoire file appears here via TCRdb, limited to in-frame rearrangements. These files lack a portion of the clones; in checked studies, under half of the deficit traces to unresolved V genes, and the cause of the others is not known. V, J and clone size are those of that table, while D and trimming were read from the DNA. This sample has about 200,000 clones in its table, and roughly 84% of those were observed once. The ten largest clones capture 18% of the sample.

At one collaborating source in Seattle, patients were enrolled during active infection and were followed longitudinally through the course of disease. The collaborating institutions used their own protocols to collect whole blood in K2EDTA tubes. Collaborator samples were shipped for TCRbeta analysis as frozen whole blood, isolated PBMCs, or DNA extracted from either sample type. On this clone itself: Its antigen remains unidentified. No much larger clonotype is one base removed from it; base qualities were not supplied.

For this chain, trimming is 9 bases at the V end and 4 bases at the J end, and the number of junction bases without a gene match is 18. The CDR3, cysteine through phenylalanine, is 17 amino acids long. Kept here is only the CDR3 DNA, which spans 51 bases and is read in frame from base 1. According to the germline V gene (reference sequence), CDR1 reads LNHDA and CDR2 reads SQIVND. The chain employs TRBV19 and TRBJ1-5, with 7 central nucleotides matching TRBD1. The sample was peripheral blood. This clonotype was sampled from a man aged 45-60 years with COVID-19, enrolled during active disease. This receptor carries the CDR3 CASRTDGTVYPNQPQHF. The nucleotide sequence is TGTGCCAGCAGAACTGACGGGACAGTTTATCCAAATCAGCCCCAGCATTTT.